Listed below are T cell receptor beta chains from one sample, sequenced in a study of beta chain features in type 1 diabetes. Libraries were prepared by immunoSEQ multiplex PCR; TCRdb keeps only in-frame clonotypes and omits some of them. This sample has some 200,000 clones, with roughly 17% found just once. Sequenced sample: naive CD4+ T cells from blood. These receptors came from a man aged 25-45 years with type 1 diabetes. The CDR3 runs from the conserved cysteine through the conserved F or W. Each record gives: V gene, clone size, J gene, D gene, CDR3 DNA, CDR3 protein. A D gene is named only where the DNA matches it firmly. A row's size may be missing; if present it is once, few, many or a size class.

v_gene: TRBV25-1; abundance: -; j_gene: TRBJ2-1; d_gene: TRBD2; CDR3nt: TGTGCCAGCAGTGGTTCAACCGGGACTAGCTACAATGAGCAGTTCTTC; CDR3aa: CASSGSTGTSYNEQFF
v_gene: TRBV5-1; abundance: -; j_gene: TRBJ2-5; d_gene: -; CDR3nt: TGCGCCAGCAGCTTGTTACAGACGGGGCAAGAGACCCAGTACTTC; CDR3aa: CASSLLQTGQETQYF
v_gene: TRBV4-2; abundance: few; j_gene: TRBJ2-1; d_gene: -; CDR3nt: TGTGCCAGCAGCCAAGGACTAGACGAGCAGTTCTTC; CDR3aa: CASSQGLDEQFF
v_gene: TRBV29-1; abundance: -; j_gene: TRBJ2-3; d_gene: TRBD2; CDR3nt: TGCAGCGTTCTATCTAGCGGGATCGAAGGTACGCAGTATTTT; CDR3aa: CSVLSSGIEGTQYF
v_gene: TRBV29-1; abundance: few; j_gene: TRBJ2-1; d_gene: TRBD1; CDR3nt: TGCAGCGTTGCCCCCGGACAGGGCGATGAGCAGTTCTTC; CDR3aa: CSVAPGQGDEQFF
v_gene: TRBV29-1; abundance: -; j_gene: TRBJ2-1; d_gene: -; CDR3nt: TGCAGCCTTTGGGATGGCGAAAGCTCCTACAATGAGCAGTTCTTC; CDR3aa: CSLWDGESSYNEQFF
v_gene: TRBV7-9; abundance: few; j_gene: TRBJ2-1; d_gene: TRBD2; CDR3nt: TGTGCCAGCAGCTTAGGGACTAGCGAGGATGAGCAGTTCTTC; CDR3aa: CASSLGTSEDEQFF
v_gene: TRBV30; abundance: few; j_gene: TRBJ2-7; d_gene: -; CDR3nt: TGTGCCTGTGGGGTGGTCGAGCAGTACTTC; CDR3aa: CACGVVEQYF
v_gene: TRBV7-3; abundance: -; j_gene: TRBJ2-3; d_gene: TRBD1; CDR3nt: TGTGCCAGCAGCTTTAGGACAGGGGAAGGAGATACGCAGTATTTT; CDR3aa: CASSFRTGEGDTQYF
v_gene: TRBV28; abundance: -; j_gene: TRBJ2-1; d_gene: TRBD2; CDR3nt: TGTGCCAGCAGTCCTCATAGCGGGAGCTCCTACAATGAGCAGTTCTTC; CDR3aa: CASSPHSGSSYNEQFF
v_gene: TRBV28; abundance: few; j_gene: TRBJ1-1; d_gene: -; CDR3nt: TGTGCCAGCAGTCCCTGGGGCACTGAAGCTTTCTTT; CDR3aa: CASSPWGTEAFF
v_gene: TRBV30; abundance: -; j_gene: TRBJ2-1; d_gene: -; CDR3nt: TGTGCCTGGAGTGGGGGAACTTACAATGAGCAGTTCTTC; CDR3aa: CAWSGGTYNEQFF
v_gene: TRBV7-8; abundance: -; j_gene: TRBJ2-7; d_gene: TRBD1; CDR3nt: TGTGCCAGCAGCTTACAGGGACAGGCGTCCTACGAGCAGTACTTC; CDR3aa: CASSLQGQASYEQYF
v_gene: TRBV29-1; abundance: -; j_gene: TRBJ2-7; d_gene: -; CDR3nt: TGCAGCGTTGGAGGGGTGCTCTCCTACGAGCAGTACTTC; CDR3aa: CSVGGVLSYEQYF
v_gene: TRBV29-1; abundance: -; j_gene: TRBJ2-3; d_gene: TRBD1; CDR3nt: TGCAGCGTCCGGGACAGGAGGACAGATACGCAGTATTTT; CDR3aa: CSVRDRRTDTQYF
v_gene: TRBV29-1; abundance: -; j_gene: TRBJ1-1; d_gene: -; CDR3nt: TGCAGCGCTGAGGAATACATGAACACTGAAGCTTTCTTT; CDR3aa: CSAEEYMNTEAFF
v_gene: TRBV15; abundance: few; j_gene: TRBJ1-5; d_gene: -; CDR3nt: TGTGCCACCAGCAGAGATCTGGGGCAGGGGCATCAGCCCCAGCATTTT; CDR3aa: CATSRDLGQGHQPQHF
v_gene: TRBV11-2; abundance: -; j_gene: TRBJ2-1; d_gene: -; CDR3nt: TGTGCCAGCAGCTTAGCCGGGAGTGTTTTGAATGAGCAGTTCTTC; CDR3aa: CASSLAGSVLNEQFF
v_gene: TRBV14; abundance: -; j_gene: TRBJ2-5; d_gene: -; CDR3nt: TGTGCCAGCAGCCAAGATTCGCAGACTACCCAGTACTTC; CDR3aa: CASSQDSQTTQYF
v_gene: TRBV4-1; abundance: -; j_gene: TRBJ2-1; d_gene: TRBD1; CDR3nt: TGCGCCAGCAGCCGAACAGGGGGCGCAACGAACAATGAGCAGTTCTTC; CDR3aa: CASSRTGGATNNEQFF
v_gene: TRBV28; abundance: few; j_gene: TRBJ2-3; d_gene: TRBD2; CDR3nt: TGTGCCAGCAGTTCACCGGGACTAGCGGAAGATACGCAGTATTTT; CDR3aa: CASSSPGLAEDTQYF
v_gene: TRBV2; abundance: -; j_gene: TRBJ2-1; d_gene: TRBD2; CDR3nt: TGTGCCAGCAGTGAACCCCGGACTAGCGGAGGTAGCTCCTACAATGAGCAGTTCTTC; CDR3aa: CASSEPRTSGGSSYNEQFF
v_gene: TRBV4-1; abundance: few; j_gene: TRBJ1-4; d_gene: -; CDR3nt: TGCGCCAGCAGCCAATCTTCCCCACGTTTTGAAAAACTGTTTTTT; CDR3aa: CASSQSSPRFEKLFF
v_gene: TRBV18; abundance: few; j_gene: TRBJ2-1; d_gene: TRBD1; CDR3nt: TGTGCCAGCTCACCTTTAGTCGGGACAGCATCCAATGAGCAGTTCTTC; CDR3aa: CASSPLVGTASNEQFF
v_gene: TRBV7-2; abundance: -; j_gene: TRBJ2-7; d_gene: -; CDR3nt: TGTGCCAGCAGCTCCCCTAATTACTGGGGCGAGCAGTACTTC; CDR3aa: CASSSPNYWGEQYF
v_gene: TRBV28; abundance: few; j_gene: TRBJ2-3; d_gene: TRBD1; CDR3nt: TGTGCCAGCAGCGTCCCGGGACAGGGGACAGATACGCAGTATTTT; CDR3aa: CASSVPGQGTDTQYF
v_gene: TRBV7-2; abundance: few; j_gene: TRBJ1-5; d_gene: -; CDR3nt: TGTGCCAGCAGCCCTAGGCTGGGTCAGCCCCAGCATTTT; CDR3aa: CASSPRLGQPQHF
v_gene: TRBV15; abundance: -; j_gene: TRBJ1-2; d_gene: TRBD1; CDR3nt: TGTGCCACCAGCAGAGGTCGGACAGGGGGCAACACCTTC; CDR3aa: CATSRGRTGGNTF
v_gene: TRBV4-2; abundance: few; j_gene: TRBJ2-1; d_gene: TRBD2; CDR3nt: TGTGCCAGCAGCTCCCGCTCGACTAGCTGGGATGAGCAGTTCTTC; CDR3aa: CASSSRSTSWDEQFF
v_gene: TRBV29-1; abundance: -; j_gene: TRBJ1-4; d_gene: -; CDR3nt: TGCAGCGTCAAGAGTGACGGTTTTAATGAAAAACTGTTTTTT; CDR3aa: CSVKSDGFNEKLFF
v_gene: TRBV29-1; abundance: -; j_gene: TRBJ2-7; d_gene: TRBD1; CDR3nt: TGCAGCGTGCGGACAGGGGGAACCTACGAGCAGTACTTC; CDR3aa: CSVRTGGTYEQYF
v_gene: TRBV4-1; abundance: -; j_gene: TRBJ2-1; d_gene: TRBD1; CDR3nt: TGCGCCTCTACGGGGACAGGGGCCTACAATGAGCAGTTCTTC; CDR3aa: CASTGTGAYNEQFF
v_gene: TRBV4-2; abundance: -; j_gene: TRBJ2-3; d_gene: -; CDR3nt: TGTGCCAGCAGCCAAGGACTATTACTCACAGATACGCAGTATTTT; CDR3aa: CASSQGLLLTDTQYF
v_gene: TRBV29-1; abundance: -; j_gene: TRBJ2-1; d_gene: TRBD2; CDR3nt: TGCAGCTTTCGGACTAGCGTAATCTACAATGAGCAGTTCTTC; CDR3aa: CSFRTSVIYNEQFF
v_gene: TRBV7-9; abundance: -; j_gene: TRBJ2-3; d_gene: -; CDR3nt: TGTGCCAGCAGCCTAGTGGGCACAGATACGCAGTATTTT; CDR3aa: CASSLVGTDTQYF
v_gene: TRBV29-1; abundance: few; j_gene: TRBJ1-5; d_gene: -; CDR3nt: TGCAGCGTTGACCGCAGGGTAAAGCCCCAGCATTTT; CDR3aa: CSVDRRVKPQHF
v_gene: TRBV5-1; abundance: few; j_gene: TRBJ2-1; d_gene: -; CDR3nt: TGCGCCAGCAGCTCCAGCGGAGAGCAGTTCTTC; CDR3aa: CASSSSGEQFF
v_gene: TRBV5-1; abundance: -; j_gene: TRBJ1-4; d_gene: -; CDR3nt: TGCGCCAGCAGCTTGGATGAAAAACTGTTTTTT; CDR3aa: CASSLDEKLFF